This TCR beta chain was retrieved from a study of blood T cell repertoires in COVID-19. Some clones are missing from TCRdb's copy, which holds only in-frame ones; the method was immunoSEQ multiplex PCR. The top ten hold 4% to 6.5% of the sample, which has 69,000 or so clones, around 90% seen once. Per the germline V gene, CDR1 is SQVTM and CDR2 is ANQGSEA. There are 13 residues in the CDR3. V was clipped by 5 bases and J by 2 bases; unmatched bases: 2. The sequenced sample was peripheral blood. The rearrangement joins TRBV29-1 to TRBJ2-7; 11 bases agree with TRBD2. This receptor was taken from a man in his fifties with acute or convalescent COVID-19. CDR3 residues: CSVQGLAAYEQYF. The CDR3, as DNA: TGCAGCGTTCAGGGACTAGCGGCCTACGAGCAGTACTTC.